The 27 T cell receptor beta chains reported below all come from one sample, sequenced in a study of identical twins. TCRdb reprocessed the 5' RACE reads via MiXCR and lists one record per CDR3 protein. The sample contains fewer than 900,000 distinct CDR3 sequences, about 18% of which appear only once. The sample was also linked to a second study, of T cells expressing NK-cell markers.

Sequences were obtained from PBMCs. These receptors were collected from a woman aged 18-29 years in good health.

This clonotype was detected a few times. CDR3 region: CASTPFGGQVYTF. CDR3 nucleotides: TGTGCCAGCACTCCCTTTGGGGGACAGGTCTACACCTTC. The chain joins TRBV6-1 to TRBJ1-2, with 8 bases matching TRBD1. Germline trimming cut 7 bases from V and 10 bases from J; bases unmatched to any gene: 11. The CDR3 has 13 residues. Germline CDR1 reads MNHNS; CDR2 reads SASEGT.

This clonotype was seen more than once but under ten times. The chain combines TRBV10-2 with TRBJ2-1, with TRBD2 matching 7 bases. Germline V gene lookup returns CDR1 WSHSY and CDR2 SAAADI. This CDR3 region has 14 residues. V trimming: 6 bases; J trimming: 8 bases; junction bases outside the gene matches: 10. DNA for the CDR3: TGCGCCAGCAGACGGGAGGACTTTGGGGATGAGCAGTTCTTC. Translating it yields CASRREDFGDEQFF.

The table lists this clonotype with many counts. The genes are TRBV7-2 and TRBJ2-1; 11 nucleotides line up with TRBD2. The CDR3 is made up of 16 amino acids. Per germline, CDR1 SGHTA and CDR2 FQGNSA. J lost 5 bases, V lost 3 bases, and 6 bases had no gene match. The CDR3 spells CASSFGGTSGHNEQFF. The CDR3 DNA sequence: TGTGCCAGCAGCTTTGGGGGGACTAGCGGCCACAATGAGCAGTTCTTC.

This clonotype has only a few counts. The V and J genes are TRBV11-2 and TRBJ1-1; D remains ambiguous. V was clipped by 2 bases and J by 1 base, with 11 bases between them. This CDR3 has 15 residues. CDR1 is SGHAT and CDR2 is FQNNGV in the germline V gene. The CDR3 DNA sequence: TGTGCCAGCAGCTTATCAGTTTTACCGAACACTGAAGCTTTCTTT. Protein sequence: CASSLSVLPNTEAFF. Full variable domain (rest looked up from reference TRBV11-2 and TRBJ1-1): EAGVAQSPRYKIIEKRQSVAFWCNPISGHATLYWYQQILGQGPKLLIQFQNNGVVDDSQLPKDRFSAERLKGVDSTLKIQPAKLEDSAVYLCASSLSVLPNTEAFFGQGTRLTVV.

This clonotype was found a few times. The chain carries TRBV10-3 and TRBJ2-5; 7 positions match TRBD1. This CDR3 has 13 residues. J was trimmed by 4 bases and V by 7 bases; bases with no gene match: 6. CDR1 is ENHRY, CDR2 SYGVKD, per germline. For the CDR3, the DNA is TGTGCCATCAAGGGGGCGCCGTCAGAGACCCAGTACTTC. Translating gives CAIKGAPSETQYF.

The J gene is TRBJ1-6, the V gene TRBV5-1; D is perhaps TRBD1 (5 bases). Trimming removed 2 bases from V and 9 bases from J, with 15 bases in between. The CDR3 loop spans 15 amino acids. Germline CDR1 reads SGHRS; CDR2 reads YFSETQ. The DNA of the CDR3 is TGCGCCAGCAGCTTTGAGATCGCTGGGGCTTCACCCCTCCACTTT. Translated: CASSFEIAGASPLHF.

In this sample, this clonotype turned up a few times. The chain combines TRBV2 with TRBJ2-3; D is perhaps TRBD1 or TRBD2 (5 bases each). CDR1 is SNHLY and CDR2 is FYNNEI in the germline V gene. V lost 4 bases and J lost 0, with 14 bases in between. The CDR3 totals 16 residues. The CDR3 DNA sequence: TGTGCCAGCAGTGGAGGGGTGTTATTCAGCACAGATACGCAGTATTTT. This encodes CASSGGVLFSTDTQYF.

V usage is TRBV7-2 and J usage is TRBJ2-2; D gene ambiguous. The CDR3 is made up of 15 amino acids. V lost 2 bases and J 3 bases, leaving 10 bases between the germline ends. CDR1 and CDR2 (germline): SGHTA, FQGNSA. For the CDR3, the DNA is TGTGCCAGCAGCTTATTGGGTGTTTACACCGGGGAGCTGTTTTTT. Its protein is CASSLLGVYTGELFF.

The chain couples TRBV18 to TRBJ2-7; 9 positions agree with TRBD1. The CDR3 sequence is 14 residues long. After removal of 0 bases from V and 6 bases from J, the junction contained 3 bases not matched to a gene. CDR1 KGHSH and CDR2 LQKENI come from the germline V gene. This CDR3 reads CASSPPGTGREQYF. CDR3 DNA: TGTGCCAGCTCACCACCCGGGACAGGGCGCGAGCAGTACTTC.

This clonotype was detected ten times or more. This chain connects TRBV7-2 to TRBJ2-7, with no clear D. The germline CDR1 and CDR2 sequences are SGHTA and FQGNSA. The CDR3 covers 13 residues. The V end lost 7 bases, the J end lost 6 bases, and 16 bases lay between the germline ends. CDR3 amino acids: CASTYSSGGEQYF. The CDR3 bases are TGTGCCAGCACCTATTCCTCAGGTGGCGAGCAGTACTTC.

V usage is TRBV6-1 and J usage is TRBJ1-6; D gene uncertain. Trimming cost V 0 bases and J 17 bases, with 14 bases left between them. Germline loops: CDR1 MNHNS, CDR2 SASEGT. This CDR3 is built from 13 residues. Here the CDR3 reads CASSEASGVRVHF. The CDR3, as DNA: TGTGCCAGCAGTGAAGCGTCGGGTGTGCGAGTCCACTTT.

The CDR3 bases are TGTGCCAGCAGTTATCGGGAGCCGTACCAAGAGACCCAGTACTTC. Its translation: CASSYREPYQETQYF. This sequence joins TRBV6-5 and TRBJ2-5; TRBD2 might be the D (6 bases). The germline V gene encodes CDR1 MNHEY and CDR2 SVGAGI. The CDR3 contains 15 residues. The V gene lost 3 bases and the J gene lost 0 bases, with 11 bases spanning the gap.

This clonotype was picked up a small number of times. The chain employs TRBV7-9 and TRBJ2-3; no clear D. V lost 5 bases, J lost 3 bases, and 15 bases lay in between. There are 15 residues in the CDR3. Looked up from germline, CDR1 is SEHNR and CDR2 is FQNEAQ (reference sequence). The CDR3 coding sequence is TGTGCCAGCAGCCCTTTAGTGGGAACGACAGATACGCAGTATTTT. Translation: CASSPLVGTTDTQYF.

This clonotype has at least ten counts. The chain uses TRBV7-2 and TRBJ2-1, with TRBD2 as a possible D gene (6 bases). The V end lost 2 bases, the J end lost 10 bases, and 18 bases lay between the germline ends. In germline, CDR1 is SGHTA, CDR2 FQGNSA. This CDR3 spans 15 amino acids. This CDR3 is CASSLRDPGSSEQFF. CDR3 bases: TGTGCCAGCAGCTTAAGGGATCCCGGGAGCTCGGAGCAGTTCTTC.

This chain joins TRBV12-3 or TRBV12-4 and TRBJ2-4, with D perhaps matching TRBD2 (5 bases). CDR3 size: 15 residues. The V gene lost 5 bases and the J gene lost 11 bases, with 22 bases spanning the gap. CDR3 DNA: TGTGCCAGCAGTCCCCGAGGGCCCCGAGGAGACTTTCAGTACTTC. It is translated as CASSPRGPRGDFQYF.

This clonotype has just a few counts. The rearrangement links TRBV12-3 or TRBV12-4 to TRBJ1-3; D remains unclear. Trimming pared 3 bases from V and 0 bases from J, leaving 9 bases between. The CDR3 spans 15 residues. This CDR3 reads CASSLHGSSGNTIYF. CDR3 nucleotide sequence: TGTGCCAGCAGTTTGCACGGGAGCTCTGGAAACACCATATATTTT.

Only one count was recorded for this clonotype. The chain carries TRBV12-3 or TRBV12-4 and TRBJ2-7, with D perhaps matching TRBD2 (5 bases). The V end lost 5 bases, the J end lost 6 bases, and 20 bases lay between the germline ends. The CDR3 sequence is 15 residues long. CDR3 amino acids: CASSPAEAPHGEQYF. The DNA for the CDR3 is TGTGCCAGCAGTCCCGCGGAGGCGCCCCACGGCGAGCAGTACTTC.

This clonotype occurred many times. The V gene is TRBV6-4, the J gene TRBJ2-5, with 12 positions matching TRBD2. This CDR3 has 15 residues. V gave up 5 bases and J gave up 1 base; unmatched junction bases: 2. The V gene's germline CDR1 is MRHNA and CDR2 SNTAGT. In DNA, the CDR3 is TGTGCCAGCAGTCGACTAGCGGGAGCCCAAGAGACCCAGTACTTC. Its protein product is CASSRLAGAQETQYF.

A few counts support this clonotype. CDR3 region: CSVEGGTGVHEQFF. The CDR3 DNA follows: TGCAGCGTTGAAGGGGGGACAGGAGTCCATGAGCAGTTCTTC. This chain connects TRBV29-1 to TRBJ2-1; TRBD1 matches at 8 bases. This CDR3 comprises 14 residues. Per the germline V gene, CDR1 is SQVTM and CDR2 is ANQGSEA. V lost 1 base, J lost 8 bases, and 7 bases stayed unmatched.

V is TRBV7-2 and J is TRBJ1-5; D unresolved. CDR1 is SGHTA, CDR2 FQGNSA, per germline. Deletions cut 2 bases from V and 4 bases from J, with 12 bases between. The CDR3 has 15 amino acids. CDR3: CASSLTPQLNQPQHF. In DNA, the CDR3 is TGTGCCAGCAGCTTAACTCCACAACTAAATCAGCCCCAGCATTTT.

V and J are TRBV5-1 and TRBJ2-1, with a tentative D call TRBD1 (6 bases). Trimming removed 4 bases from V and 2 bases from J, with 19 bases in between. This CDR3 has 17 residues. From germline, CDR1 is SGHRS and CDR2 YFSETQ. CDR3 sequence reads: CASSEKAQGPPYNEQFF. CDR3 sequence (DNA): TGCGCCAGCAGCGAAAAAGCACAGGGTCCTCCCTACAATGAGCAGTTCTTC.

This clonotype was observed a few times. The chain carries TRBV5-1 and TRBJ1-5; D ambiguous. V shed 0 bases and J shed 3 bases, with 10 bases lying between them. This CDR3 spans 15 amino acids. Per germline, CDR1 SGHRS and CDR2 YFSETQ. The CDR3 protein is CASSLAGRNNQPQHF. The CDR3 DNA is TGCGCCAGCAGCTTGGCCGGACGGAACAATCAGCCCCAGCATTTT. The full variable domain, in which reference TRBV5-1 and TRBJ1-5 provide the parts outside the CDR3, is KAGVTQTPRYLIKTRGQQVTLSCSPISGHRSVSWYQQTPGQGLQFLFEYFSETQRNKGNFPGRFSGRQFSNSRSEMNVSTLELGDSALYLCASSLAGRNNQPQHFGDGTRLSIL.

The V call is TRBV7-9, the J call TRBJ1-2, with 12 bases identical to TRBD1. Losses at the gene ends were 5 bases for V and 5 bases for J; bases not matched to a gene: 6. The CDR3 loop spans 15 amino acids. The V gene's germline CDR1 is SEHNR and CDR2 FQNEAQ (reference sequence). CDR3 loop: CASSPRDRGQYGYTF. In DNA form, the CDR3 reads TGTGCCAGCAGCCCTCGGGACAGGGGGCAATATGGCTACACCTTC. Full variable domain (rest looked up from reference TRBV7-9 and TRBJ1-2): DTGVSQNPRHKITKRGQNVTFRCDPISEHNRLYWYRQTLGQGPEFLTYFQNEAQLEKSRLLSDRFSAERPKGSFSTLEIQRTEQGDSAMYLCASSPRDRGQYGYTFGSGTRLTVV.

This clonotype was observed many times. The chain combines TRBV7-8 with TRBJ2-3, with D perhaps TRBD1 (5 bases). V shed 3 bases and J shed 5 bases, with 12 bases lying between them. The length of the CDR3 is 14 residues. Germline CDR1 reads SGHVS; CDR2 reads FQNEAQ. CDR3 coding DNA: TGTGCCAGCAGCTTTTCCGGCAGGGTAGATACGCAGTATTTT. This codes for CASSFSGRVDTQYF.

The chain employs TRBV20-1 and TRBJ1-5; no firm D call. Germline V gives CDR1 DFQATT, CDR2 SNEGSKA (reference sequence). Trimming cost V 3 bases and J 0 bases, with 9 bases left between them. The CDR3 contains 14 residues. CDR3 region: CSASSAYSNQPQHF. The DNA for the CDR3 is TGCAGTGCTAGTTCAGCCTATAGCAATCAGCCCCAGCATTTT.

This clonotype was detected only a few times. The rearrangement joins TRBV4-3 to TRBJ2-2, with 7 bases lining up with TRBD1. CDR1 and CDR2 (germline): LGHNA, YSLEER. There are 17 residues in the CDR3. The V segment lost 0 bases and the J segment 4 bases; nucleotides outside the gene matches: 8. The CDR3 DNA is TGCGCCAGCAGCCAAGACGGTGGAAGGGGGCTCACCGGGGAGCTGTTTTTT. Protein sequence: CASSQDGGRGLTGELFF.

This clonotype came up a few times. J is TRBJ2-1 and V is TRBV5-1; D is undetermined. The germline V gene has CDR1 SGHRS and CDR2 YFSETQ. Trimming stripped 4 bases from V and 7 bases from J, with 12 bases between. This CDR3 region has 13 residues. The CDR3, as DNA: TGCGCCAGCAGCACAAACAGTAGAAATGAGCAGTTCTTC. Amino acids: CASSTNSRNEQFF.